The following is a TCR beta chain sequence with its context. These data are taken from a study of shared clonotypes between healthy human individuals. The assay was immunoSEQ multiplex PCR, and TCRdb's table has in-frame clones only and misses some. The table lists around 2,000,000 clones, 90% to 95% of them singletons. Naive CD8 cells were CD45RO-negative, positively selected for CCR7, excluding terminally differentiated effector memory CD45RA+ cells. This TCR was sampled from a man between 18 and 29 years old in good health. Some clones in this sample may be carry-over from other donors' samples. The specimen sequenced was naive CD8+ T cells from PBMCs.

The CDR3 DNA sequence: TGTGCCAGCAGTTTATCGACTCAAGAGACCCAGTACTTC. It specifies CASSLSTQETQYF. The chain recombines TRBV27 with TRBJ2-5; D is ambiguous. Trimming shortened V by 0 bases and J by 2 bases, and 4 bases separated the two germline ends. Germline CDR1 MNHEY, CDR2 SMNVEV (reference sequence). This CDR3 is built from 13 residues.